These T cell receptor beta chains were read from a single sample in a study of T cells after yellow fever vaccination. Each CDR3 protein gets one entry after TCRdb re-called the 5' RACE reads with MiXCR. Seen here are about 360,000 distinct CDR3 sequences, roughly 6.1% observed once, and the top ten hold approximately 15%. This material consisted of PBMCs, taken 5 days after the yellow fever booster vaccination. These receptor sequences come from a man younger than 40 who received the YFV17D yellow fever vaccine. CDR3s include the opening cysteine and the closing phenylalanine or tryptophan. Each record gives: clone size, V gene, D gene, J gene, CDR3 DNA, CDR3 protein. A D gene is named only where the DNA matches it firmly. Part of the rows lack a size; the others show once, few, many or a class for expanded clones.

clone size: few; V gene: TRBV20-1; D gene: .; J gene: TRBJ2-5; CDR3 DNA: TGCAGTGCTAGTAGAGTGCAGGGCCAAGAGACCCAGTACTTC; CDR3 protein: CSASRVQGQETQYF
clone size: .; V gene: TRBV20-1; D gene: .; J gene: TRBJ1-1; CDR3 DNA: TGCAGTGCTAGTCCTGGACAGCTCATGAACACTGAAGCTTTCTTT; CDR3 protein: CSASPGQLMNTEAFF
clone size: few; V gene: TRBV29-1; D gene: .; J gene: TRBJ2-4; CDR3 DNA: TGCAGCGTTGACTTGTCTGGCATTCAGTACTTC; CDR3 protein: CSVDLSGIQYF
clone size: .; V gene: TRBV29-1; D gene: .; J gene: TRBJ2-5; CDR3 DNA: TGCAGCGTTGAAGCGTCTCAAGAGACCCAGTACTTC; CDR3 protein: CSVEASQETQYF
clone size: few; V gene: TRBV27; D gene: .; J gene: TRBJ2-7; CDR3 DNA: TGTGCCAGCAGCCCCCACAGGGAACTCTACGAGCAGTACTTC; CDR3 protein: CASSPHRELYEQYF
clone size: .; V gene: TRBV30; D gene: TRBD2; J gene: TRBJ2-5; CDR3 DNA: TGTGCCTGGAGAGGGACTAGCGGGACCGCTGGGACCCAGTACTTC; CDR3 protein: CAWRGTSGTAGTQYF
clone size: many; V gene: TRBV12-3/TRBV12-4; D gene: .; J gene: TRBJ1-1; CDR3 DNA: TGTGCCAGCAGCCCACGAATGGAAGCTTTCTTT; CDR3 protein: CASSPRMEAFF
clone size: many; V gene: TRBV6-2/TRBV6-3; D gene: TRBD2; J gene: TRBJ2-7; CDR3 DNA: TGTGCCAGCAGCGCCCTCCAACCGGGACTAGGGGTCGAGCAGTACTTC; CDR3 protein: CASSALQPGLGVEQYF
clone size: few; V gene: TRBV7-8; D gene: .; J gene: TRBJ1-1; CDR3 DNA: TGTGCCAGCATTCTCAGGTACCCCAACACTGAAGCTTTCTTT; CDR3 protein: CASILRYPNTEAFF
clone size: many; V gene: TRBV29-1; D gene: .; J gene: TRBJ2-1; CDR3 DNA: TGCAGCGTTCGTGAGGGGCGACTCAATGAGCAGTTCTTC; CDR3 protein: CSVREGRLNEQFF
clone size: few; V gene: TRBV10-2; D gene: .; J gene: TRBJ2-4; CDR3 DNA: TGCGCCAGCAGTGAAATACAGGGAACGGCACAGTACTTC; CDR3 protein: CASSEIQGTAQYF
clone size: .; V gene: TRBV19; D gene: TRBD1; J gene: TRBJ1-4; CDR3 DNA: TGTGCCAGTAGTATATTCGGGACAGCGAATGAAAAACTGTTTTTT; CDR3 protein: CASSIFGTANEKLFF
clone size: .; V gene: TRBV21-1; D gene: .; J gene: TRBJ2-3; CDR3 DNA: .; CDR3 protein: CASSFGQGTSGPDTQYF
clone size: .; V gene: TRBV7-2; D gene: TRBD2; J gene: TRBJ2-3; CDR3 DNA: TGTGCCAGCAGCTTAGTTTGGGCTAGCGGGAAAAATACGCAGTATTTT; CDR3 protein: CASSLVWASGKNTQYF
clone size: few; V gene: TRBV7-9; D gene: .; J gene: TRBJ2-1; CDR3 DNA: TGTGCCAGCAGCTCCCCTCTAGTCAATGAGCAGTTCTTC; CDR3 protein: CASSSPLVNEQFF
clone size: many; V gene: TRBV7-3; D gene: TRBD2; J gene: TRBJ2-6; CDR3 DNA: TGTGCCAGCAGCTCCCGCGGGAGATCTGGGGCCAACGTCCTGACTTTC; CDR3 protein: CASSSRGRSGANVLTF
clone size: many; V gene: TRBV5-6; D gene: .; J gene: TRBJ2-1; CDR3 DNA: TGTGCCAGCAGCTTGGTGGACGCGGCCAATGAGCAGTTCTTC; CDR3 protein: CASSLVDAANEQFF
clone size: few; V gene: TRBV5-1; D gene: .; J gene: TRBJ2-5; CDR3 DNA: TGCGCCAGCAGCTTGGCCGCCAGGGGCGAACGAGAGACCCAGTACTTC; CDR3 protein: CASSLAARGERETQYF
clone size: many; V gene: TRBV7-2; D gene: .; J gene: TRBJ2-1; CDR3 DNA: TGTGCCAGCAGCTTTGGGGGTTATGACTACAATGAGCAGTTCTTC; CDR3 protein: CASSFGGYDYNEQFF
clone size: .; V gene: TRBV7-2; D gene: .; J gene: TRBJ2-3; CDR3 DNA: TGTGCCAGCAGCTTGGACCCCACAGATACGCAGTATTTT; CDR3 protein: CASSLDPTDTQYF
clone size: .; V gene: TRBV27; D gene: .; J gene: TRBJ1-6; CDR3 DNA: TGTGCCAGCAGCAGGGAGGGCAGAACGGGGTCACCCCTCCACTTT; CDR3 protein: CASSREGRTGSPLHF
clone size: .; V gene: TRBV19; D gene: TRBD2; J gene: TRBJ2-7; CDR3 DNA: TGTGCCAGTAGTAGCCTTAGCGGGCCCCACGAGCAGTACTTC; CDR3 protein: CASSSLSGPHEQYF
clone size: many; V gene: TRBV29-1; D gene: .; J gene: TRBJ2-1; CDR3 DNA: TGCAGCGTTGAGTTTCTTAGGGATAAAATCAATGAGCAGTTCTTC; CDR3 protein: CSVEFLRDKINEQFF
clone size: many; V gene: TRBV12-3/TRBV12-4; D gene: .; J gene: TRBJ1-1; CDR3 DNA: TGTGCCAGCAGAACGACTACGACAAACACTGAAGCTTTCTTT; CDR3 protein: CASRTTTTNTEAFF
clone size: many; V gene: TRBV20-1; D gene: TRBD2; J gene: TRBJ2-5; CDR3 DNA: TGCAGTGCTAGTACTAGCGGGAGTTTCTCGGAGACCCAGTACTTC; CDR3 protein: CSASTSGSFSETQYF
clone size: .; V gene: TRBV20-1; D gene: .; J gene: TRBJ2-3; CDR3 DNA: TGCAGTGCTAGAGGGACTCGAGATACGCAGTATTTT; CDR3 protein: CSARGTRDTQYF
clone size: many; V gene: TRBV29-1; D gene: TRBD2; J gene: TRBJ2-5; CDR3 DNA: TGCAGCATGTTTTCGGGGGGAGAGACCCAGTACTTC; CDR3 protein: CSMFSGGETQYF
clone size: many; V gene: TRBV29-1; D gene: .; J gene: TRBJ1-1; CDR3 DNA: TGCAGCGTTGGATGGGCGTTGGACACTGAAGCTTTCTTT; CDR3 protein: CSVGWALDTEAFF
clone size: many; V gene: TRBV27; D gene: TRBD1; J gene: TRBJ1-6; CDR3 DNA: TGTGCCAGCACCCCAGGGGGGCCTTCACCCCTCCACTTT; CDR3 protein: CASTPGGPSPLHF
clone size: few; V gene: TRBV10-2; D gene: .; J gene: TRBJ1-2; CDR3 DNA: TGCGCCAGCAGTGATTGGGATAACTATGGCTACACCTTC; CDR3 protein: CASSDWDNYGYTF
clone size: .; V gene: TRBV27; D gene: .; J gene: TRBJ1-5; CDR3 DNA: TGTGCCAGCAGCAAGGGGGGTGCTCGCAATCAGCCCCAGCATTTT; CDR3 protein: CASSKGGARNQPQHF
clone size: .; V gene: TRBV20-1; D gene: .; J gene: TRBJ2-1; CDR3 DNA: TGCAGTGCCGTTGAAGCGTCCTACAATGAGCAGTTCTTC; CDR3 protein: CSAVEASYNEQFF
clone size: .; V gene: TRBV5-1; D gene: TRBD2; J gene: TRBJ2-2; CDR3 DNA: TGCGCCAGCAGCGTGCCCGGGACTAGCAGGAACACCGGGGAGCTGTTTTTT; CDR3 protein: CASSVPGTSRNTGELFF
clone size: .; V gene: TRBV20-1; D gene: .; J gene: TRBJ2-1; CDR3 DNA: TGCAGTGCTAGAGATCCGCCTTTTTTGGGCGGCAATGAGCAGTTCTTC; CDR3 protein: CSARDPPFLGGNEQFF
clone size: many; V gene: TRBV15; D gene: .; J gene: TRBJ2-7; CDR3 DNA: TGTGCCACCAGCAAAGGGGCGACATCTCAGGCAGGCGAGCAGTACTTC; CDR3 protein: CATSKGATSQAGEQYF
clone size: many; V gene: TRBV6-5; D gene: .; J gene: TRBJ2-7; CDR3 DNA: TGTGCCAGCAGCAATACCTACGAGCAGTACTTC; CDR3 protein: CASSNTYEQYF
clone size: many; V gene: TRBV6-2/TRBV6-3; D gene: TRBD2; J gene: TRBJ2-1; CDR3 DNA: TGTGCCAGCAGTCCATCTAGCGGCCGCGGCTACAATGAGCAGTTCTTC; CDR3 protein: CASSPSSGRGYNEQFF
clone size: many; V gene: TRBV5-5; D gene: TRBD2; J gene: TRBJ2-1; CDR3 DNA: TGTGCCAGCAGCGGGATGGGCGGGAGCTCCTACAATGAGCAGTTCTTC; CDR3 protein: CASSGMGGSSYNEQFF
clone size: .; V gene: TRBV20-1; D gene: TRBD2; J gene: TRBJ2-1; CDR3 DNA: TGCAGTGCTCGAGGACTAGCGGGGGGGGGTGAGCAGTTCTTC; CDR3 protein: CSARGLAGGGEQFF
clone size: .; V gene: TRBV7-3; D gene: .; J gene: TRBJ2-5; CDR3 DNA: TGTGCCAGCAGCGTAACCGAAGGGAAGGGGACCCAGTACTTC; CDR3 protein: CASSVTEGKGTQYF
clone size: many; V gene: TRBV20-1; D gene: .; J gene: TRBJ2-5; CDR3 DNA: TGCAGTGCTTTGAGTACTAGCTTGCCCCAGTACTTC; CDR3 protein: CSALSTSLPQYF
clone size: few; V gene: TRBV4-2; D gene: TRBD1; J gene: TRBJ2-7; CDR3 DNA: TGTGCCAGCAGCCAAGGCTCCGAGACAGGGTGGAAGGAGCAGTACTTC; CDR3 protein: CASSQGSETGWKEQYF
clone size: few; V gene: TRBV12-5; D gene: .; J gene: TRBJ1-1; CDR3 DNA: TGTGCTAGTGGTTTGGTAGGACGGACAGAAGCTTTCTTT; CDR3 protein: CASGLVGRTEAFF
clone size: few; V gene: TRBV25-1; D gene: .; J gene: TRBJ2-7; CDR3 DNA: TGTGCCAGCAGTGATCCTGACCGGTACGAGCAGTACTTC; CDR3 protein: CASSDPDRYEQYF
clone size: many; V gene: TRBV15; D gene: .; J gene: TRBJ2-2; CDR3 DNA: TGTGCCACCAGCATCCGGGACAAGAACACCGGGGAGCTGTTTTTT; CDR3 protein: CATSIRDKNTGELFF
clone size: .; V gene: TRBV14; D gene: TRBD2; J gene: TRBJ2-7; CDR3 DNA: TGTGCCAGCAGCCAATATGCGGGAGGAGCCTACGAGCAGTACTTC; CDR3 protein: CASSQYAGGAYEQYF
clone size: few; V gene: TRBV5-1; D gene: .; J gene: TRBJ2-1; CDR3 DNA: TGCGCCAGCAGCTTGGAGGGGGGGCTTCATGAGCAGTTCTTC; CDR3 protein: CASSLEGGLHEQFF
clone size: few; V gene: TRBV29-1; D gene: .; J gene: TRBJ2-2; CDR3 DNA: TGCAGCGTGGGGGCGGGACAGCCGAACACCGGGGAGCTGTTTTTT; CDR3 protein: CSVGAGQPNTGELFF
clone size: many; V gene: TRBV5-6; D gene: .; J gene: TRBJ1-2; CDR3 DNA: TGTGCCAGCAGTCACCGGGGGGGCGGAGGCTACACCTTC; CDR3 protein: CASSHRGGGGYTF